The 5 T cell receptor beta chains below come from one sample, sequenced in a study of T cell responses to AZD1222 COVID-19 vaccine. Assay used: immunoSEQ multiplex PCR; TCRdb lists only in-frame clones, some missing. The repertoire holds 50,000 to 65,000 clones, with around 88% as singletons. The sequences come from peripheral blood, collected 28 days after the second AZD1222 dose. These receptors all stem from an adult who received the AZD1222 COVID-19 vaccine.

The rearrangement joins TRBV12-3 or TRBV12-4 to TRBJ1-4, with no clear D. The V end lost 3 bases, the J end lost 10 bases, and 6 bases lay between the germline ends. The CDR3 spans 11 residues. As DNA, the CDR3 is TGTGCCAGCAGTTTGGAGGGAAAACTGTTTTTT. Encoded protein: CASSLEGKLFF.

The chain joins TRBV5-1 to TRBJ2-1; D gene unclear. Germline V CDR1 and CDR2: SGHRS, YFSETQ. The V and J ends lost 4 bases and 7 bases respectively, with 9 bases between them. The CDR3 totals 12 residues. CDR3 nucleotides: TGCGCCAGCAGCAATCCTCTGAATGAGCAGTTCTTC. Its protein is CASSNPLNEQFF.

The V and J genes are TRBV9 and TRBJ1-4, with 7 positions matching TRBD1. The V gene end was trimmed by 2 bases and the J gene end by 7 bases; junction bases not matched to a gene: 8. This CDR3 has 15 residues. CDR1 and CDR2 from the germline V gene are SGDLS and YYNGEE. For the CDR3, the DNA is TGTGCCAGCAGCGTCCAGACAGGGTGGGGTGAAAAACTGTTTTTT. Encoded protein: CASSVQTGWGEKLFF.

This sequence joins TRBV6-4 and TRBJ2-2; D unclear. The CDR3 loop spans 12 amino acids. Germline CDR1 reads MRHNA; CDR2 reads SNTAGT. Deletions cut 2 bases from V and 6 bases from J, with 4 bases between. CDR3 nucleotide sequence: TGTGCCAGCAGTGACGGATCCGGGGAGCTGTTTTTT. This encodes CASSDGSGELFF.

This rearrangement joins TRBV5-1 to TRBJ1-1; tentatively, D is TRBD1 (6 bases). The CDR3 has 18 residues. V dropped 2 bases and J dropped 3 bases, with 23 bases sitting between them. Germline CDR1 SGHRS, CDR2 YFSETQ. CDR3 loop: CASSFTETGGGGHTEAFF. The DNA for the CDR3 is TGCGCCAGCAGCTTTACCGAAACAGGTGGAGGGGGACACACTGAAGCTTTCTTT. Variable domain in full (rest from reference TRBV5-1 and TRBJ1-1): KAGVTQTPRYLIKTRGQQVTLSCSPISGHRSVSWYQQTPGQGLQFLFEYFSETQRNKGNFPGRFSGRQFSNSRSEMNVSTLELGDSALYLCASSFTETGGGGHTEAFFGQGTRLTVV.